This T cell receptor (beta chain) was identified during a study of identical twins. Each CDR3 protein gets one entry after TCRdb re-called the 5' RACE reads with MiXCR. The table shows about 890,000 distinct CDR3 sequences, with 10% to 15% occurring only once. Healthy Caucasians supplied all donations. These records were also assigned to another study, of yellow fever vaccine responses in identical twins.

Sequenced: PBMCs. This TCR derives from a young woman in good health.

CDR3 region: CASSWVGYNEQFF. CDR3 DNA: TGTGCCAGCAGCTGGGTCGGGTACAATGAGCAGTTCTTC. The chain has TRBV7-9 and TRBJ2-1; D unclear. Trimming shortened V by 4 bases and J by 4 bases, and 8 bases separated the two germline ends. The CDR3 contains 13 residues. The germline V gene has CDR1 SEHNR and CDR2 FQNEAQ (reference sequence).